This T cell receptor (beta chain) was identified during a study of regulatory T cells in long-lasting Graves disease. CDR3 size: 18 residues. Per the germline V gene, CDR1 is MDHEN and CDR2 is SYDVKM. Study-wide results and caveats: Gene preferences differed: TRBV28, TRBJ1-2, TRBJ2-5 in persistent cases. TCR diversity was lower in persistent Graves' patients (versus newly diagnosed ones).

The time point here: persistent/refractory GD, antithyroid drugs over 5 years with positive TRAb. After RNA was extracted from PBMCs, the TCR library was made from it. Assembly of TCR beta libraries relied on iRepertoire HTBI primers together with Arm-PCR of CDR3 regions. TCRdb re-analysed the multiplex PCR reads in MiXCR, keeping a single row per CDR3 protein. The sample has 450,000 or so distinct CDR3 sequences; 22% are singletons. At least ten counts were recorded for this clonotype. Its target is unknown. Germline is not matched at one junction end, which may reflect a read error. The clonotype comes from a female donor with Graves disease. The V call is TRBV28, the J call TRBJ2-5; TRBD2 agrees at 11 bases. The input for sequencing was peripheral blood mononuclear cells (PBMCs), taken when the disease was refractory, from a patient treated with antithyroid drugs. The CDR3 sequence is CASSYAIILGLAVEAQYF. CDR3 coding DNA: TGTGCCAGCAGTTACGCCATAATATTGGGACTAGCGGTAGAGGCCCAGTACTTC.